This T cell receptor (beta chain) is drawn from a study of T cells in Graves' hyperthyroidism and ophthalmopathy. In the study overall: Any treatment followed the collection of peripheral blood at initial diagnosis.

Fresh peripheral blood, about 9.9 ml, yielded the PBMCs. The table lists this clonotype with many counts. Its cognate antigen is unknown. Study results and limitations: Blood also showed most of the thyroid clonotypes that were expanded above 0.001. Using 13 V-J features, a model discriminated ophthalmopathy from stable hyperthyroidism.

Amplified regions were TCR beta CDR3 sequences from RNA transcripts. Primed by the HTBI set, a first-round RT-PCR was run on the TCR CDR3. TCRdb called the multiplex PCR reads again in MiXCR, with one record for every CDR3 protein. This table has about 710,000 distinct CDR3 sequences, roughly 17% appearing once. Germline lookup yields CDR1 LGHDT and CDR2 YNNKEL (reference sequence). The ends lost 1 base at V and 2 bases at J; junction bases unmatched: 5. The length of the CDR3 is 15 residues. This chain links TRBV3-1 with TRBJ2-7, with 7 bases identical to TRBD1. The specimen was blood. The receptor was derived from a man in his late teens or twenties with Graves' hyperthyroidism. CDR3 region: CASSQGQGVTYEQYF. The CDR3 coding sequence is TGTGCCAGCAGCCAAGGACAGGGAGTTACCTACGAGCAGTACTTC.